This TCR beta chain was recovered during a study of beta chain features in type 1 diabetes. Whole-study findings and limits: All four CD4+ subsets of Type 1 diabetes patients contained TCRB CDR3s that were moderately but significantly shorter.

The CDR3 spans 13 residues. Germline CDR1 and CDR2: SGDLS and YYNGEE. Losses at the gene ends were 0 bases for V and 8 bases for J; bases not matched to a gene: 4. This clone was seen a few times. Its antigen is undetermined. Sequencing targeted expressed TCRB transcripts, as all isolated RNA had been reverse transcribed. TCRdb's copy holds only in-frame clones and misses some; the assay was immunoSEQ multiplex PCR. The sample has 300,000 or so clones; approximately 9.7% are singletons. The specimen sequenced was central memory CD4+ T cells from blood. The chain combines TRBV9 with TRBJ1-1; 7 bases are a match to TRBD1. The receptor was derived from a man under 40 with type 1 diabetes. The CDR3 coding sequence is TGTGCCAGCAGCGTAGAAGGGGGCTCGGAAGCTTTCTTT. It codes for CASSVEGGSEAFF. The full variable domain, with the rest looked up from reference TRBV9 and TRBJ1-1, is DSGVTQTPKHLITATGQRVTLRCSPRSGDLSVYWYQQSLDQGLQFLIQYYNGEERAKGNILERFSAQQFPDLHSELNLSSLELGDSALYFCASSVEGGSEAFFGQGTRLTVV.